These 12 T cell receptor beta chains came from one sample sequenced in a study of OX40 agonist ivuxolimab in advanced cancers. Sequencing was performed with immunoSEQ multiplex PCR; in TCRdb, only in-frame clones are kept and a portion is missing. The sample includes about 66,000 clones, roughly 87% seen only once; the top ten take about 2.5%. Specimen: CD4+ or CD8+ T cells sorted from blood, collected in a trial of the OX40 agonist ivuxolimab. The receptors come from an adult with an advanced solid tumor such as melanoma, head and neck, liver or kidney cancer.

The chain couples TRBV18 to TRBJ2-5; the D is unclear. The CDR3 loop spans 13 amino acids. The germline V gene encodes CDR1 KGHSH and CDR2 LQKENI. The germline V and J ends were trimmed by 4 bases and 5 bases, with 11 bases remaining between them. The CDR3 sequence: CASSRGFDETQYF. CDR3 nucleotide sequence: TGTGCCAGCTCACGGGGATTTGACGAGACCCAGTACTTC. The full variable domain, completed using reference TRBV18 and TRBJ2-5, is NAGVMQNPRHLVRRRGQEARLRCSPMKGHSHVYWYRQLPEEGLKFMVYLQKENIIDESGMPKERFSAEFPKEGPSILRIQQVVRGDSAAYFCASSRGFDETQYFGPGTRLLVL.

This chain links TRBV4-3 with TRBJ2-5; TRBD2 matches 10 bases. CDR1 is LGHNA, CDR2 YSLEER, per germline. This CDR3 has 14 amino acids. V lost 4 bases and J lost 3; bases outside the gene matches: 2. The CDR3 sequence is CASSRTSGKETQYF. CDR3 nucleotides: TGCGCCAGCAGCCGGACTAGCGGAAAAGAGACCCAGTACTTC.

The table lists this clone with a count of one. The gene calls are TRBV7-8 and TRBJ2-7; TRBD2 matches 11 bases. CDR1 and CDR2 (germline): SGHVS, FQNEAQ. This CDR3 comprises 13 residues. Trimming removed 4 bases from V and 10 bases from J; junction bases left unmatched: 6. Written as DNA, the CDR3 is TGTGCCAGCAGCTACAGACTAGCGGGACAACAGTACTTC. It codes for CASSYRLAGQQYF.

In its sample, this clone was seen once. For the CDR3, the DNA is TGTGCCAGTAGTACGCAGGGCCCCGAGCAGTTCTTC. Translated, it gives CASSTQGPEQFF. The V call is TRBV19, the J call TRBJ2-1, with D possibly being TRBD1 (5 bases). CDR3 length: 12 amino acids. V lost 4 bases and J 10 bases, leaving 11 bases between the germline ends. Looked up from germline, CDR1 is LNHDA and CDR2 is SQIVND (reference sequence). Looking up the rest from reference TRBV19 and TRBJ2-1 gives the full variable domain: DGGITQSPKYLFRKEGQNVTLSCEQNLNHDAMYWYRQDPGQGLRLIYYSQIVNDFQKGDIAEGYSVSREKKESFPLTVTSAQKNPTAFYLCASSTQGPEQFFGPGTRLTVL.

This clone was seen a handful of times. V gene TRBV28 combines with J gene TRBJ1-5, with 8 bases aligning to TRBD1. CDR3 size: 16 residues. CDR1 and CDR2 (germline): MDHEN, SYDVKM. V shed 5 bases, J shed 7 bases, and the junction held 13 bases outside the gene matches. CDR3 nucleotides: TGTGCCAGCAGTGGACAGGGAGGGACGGGAATCCAGCCCCAGCATTTT. It translates to CASSGQGGTGIQPQHF.

Written as DNA, the CDR3 is TGTGCCAGCAGCTTACGGGTGACCGGCAGGGATGGCTACACCTTC. This codes for CASSLRVTGRDGYTF. The chain joins TRBV7-8 to TRBJ1-2, with D possibly being TRBD1 (5 bases). Trimming removed 2 bases at V and 6 bases at J, with 16 bases between. The CDR3 is 15 residues long. Germline V gene lookup returns CDR1 SGHVS and CDR2 FQNEAQ.

The rearrangement uses TRBV7-9 and TRBJ1-1; 9 bases agree with TRBD1. The CDR3 contains 15 residues. CDR1 and CDR2 from the germline V gene are SEHNR and FQNEAQ (reference sequence). J lost 4 bases, V lost 5 bases, and 8 bases had no gene match. The CDR3 DNA sequence: TGTGCCAGCAGCGTTTACAGGGGGCGAAGCACTGAAGCTTTCTTT. Its protein is CASSVYRGRSTEAFF.

The chain uses TRBV4-1 and TRBJ2-3, with D possibly TRBD2 on 5 matching bases. V was trimmed by 4 bases and J by 0 bases, leaving 11 bases between them. Germline assignment: CDR1 MGHRA and CDR2 YSYEKL. The CDR3 totals 15 residues. CDR3: CASSPPGISTDTQYF. The DNA of the CDR3 is TGCGCCAGCAGCCCTCCGGGAATTAGCACAGATACGCAGTATTTT.

The chain couples TRBV6-6 to TRBJ1-2; D remains ambiguous. The CDR3 contains 12 residues. CDR1 and CDR2 from the germline V gene are MNHNY and SVGAGI (reference sequence). Deletions cut 6 bases from V and 4 bases from J, with 9 bases between. CDR3 amino acids: CASSPAAYGYTF. The CDR3 nucleotides read TGTGCCAGCAGCCCGGCGGCCTATGGCTACACCTTC.

The chain has TRBV10-3 and TRBJ1-1; a weak D match, TRBD1 (6 bases). V lost 3 bases to trimming and J lost 5 bases, with 16 bases between them. Germline V gives CDR1 ENHRY, CDR2 SYGVKD. CDR3 length equals 15 residues. CDR3 sequence reads: CAISESDRSGTEAFF. Written as DNA, the CDR3 is TGTGCCATCAGTGAATCGGACAGATCGGGAACTGAAGCTTTCTTT.

The chain combines TRBV6-5 with TRBJ1-2; D is possibly TRBD1 (5 bases). The CDR3 runs to 14 residues. Looked up from germline, CDR1 is MNHEY and CDR2 is SVGAGI. V gave up 6 bases and J gave up 8 bases, with 19 bases separating them. The CDR3 region is CASSPQFGGRGYTF. The CDR3 nucleotides are TGTGCCAGCAGCCCCCAGTTCGGGGGTCGCGGCTACACCTTC.

This sequence joins TRBV5-1 and TRBJ2-1, with 9 bases that match TRBD2. This CDR3 has 16 amino acids. Germline V gene lookup returns CDR1 SGHRS and CDR2 YFSETQ. V lost 2 bases and J lost 4; bases outside the gene matches: 7. The CDR3 region is CASSFTAGGDYNEQFF. In nucleotides, the CDR3 is TGCGCCAGCAGCTTCACTGCGGGGGGGGATTACAATGAGCAGTTCTTC. Together with reference TRBV5-1 and TRBJ2-1, the CDR3 gives the full variable domain: KAGVTQTPRYLIKTRGQQVTLSCSPISGHRSVSWYQQTPGQGLQFLFEYFSETQRNKGNFPGRFSGRQFSNSRSEMNVSTLELGDSALYLCASSFTAGGDYNEQFFGPGTRLTVL.